This TCR beta chain was found in a study of blood T cell repertoires in COVID-19. Repertoires were generated with immunoSEQ multiplex PCR, while TCRdb's copy carries only in-frame clones and drops some. The sample contains around 120,000 clones, around 90% of which appear only once. CDR1 and CDR2 (germline): SGHNT, YENEEA. CDR3 length: 14 residues. V was cut by 5 bases and J by 0 bases, with 10 bases left in between. The receptor's source is a man aged 50-60 years with active COVID-19. Sequencing input: peripheral blood. The rearrangement uses TRBV11-3 and TRBJ2-5, with D possibly matching TRBD2 (6 bases). The CDR3 coding sequence is TGTGCCAGCAGCGGGGGGACGGACCAAGAGACCCAGTACTTC. This translates into CASSGGTDQETQYF.